The entry below gives a single T cell receptor beta chain sequence along with its context. Self-reported history from a screening survey and questionnaire set each donor's cohort. The data belong to a study of blood T cell repertoires in COVID-19. Here immunoSEQ multiplex PCR was the method, and the copy in TCRdb shows in-frame clones only, minus some. The top ten clones hold approximately 10% of a sample with more than 150,000 clones, roughly 80% of them seen once. V gave up 2 bases and J gave up 7 bases; unmatched junction bases: 9. CDR1 is SGHRS and CDR2 is YFSETQ in the germline V gene. This CDR3 region has 17 residues.

The sequence was collected from a man aged 50 to 59 who had recovered from COVID-19. Source material: PBMCs or T cells enriched from blood (not recorded which). The chain uses TRBV5-1 and TRBJ2-2, with 12 bases matching TRBD2. The CDR3 sequence is CASSFSTSGRYGGELFF. Here the CDR3 DNA reads TGCGCCAGCAGCTTCTCGACTAGCGGGAGATATGGCGGGGAGCTGTTTTTT.